This TCR beta chain originates from a study of cytomegalovirus exposure and HLA in healthy donors. Study context: Samples from HLA-typed donors yielded about 80 million unique TCRs in an early data release. Findings of the study overall: In vitro testing confirmed three CMV-associated chains as specific for CMV antigens. In a later analysis, TCR beta V- and J-gene trimming was associated with a missense DCLRE1C variant.

The count of this clone is one. No antigen is known for it. Unrecorded immune exposure was likely among donors, who were nominally healthy when sampled. The PCR had 60 Vbeta and 13 Jbeta primers. Profiling relied on immunoSEQ multiplex PCR, and the TCRdb table lists in-frame clones only, not all of them. This sample has about 160,000 clones; 80% occur once, and the top ten carry 1.3%. Sequenced input: PBMCs. The source of this sequence is a man aged 30 to 45 in good health and CMV-seronegative.

The CDR3 spells CASSASGQANSPLHF. DNA of the CDR3: TGTGCCAGCAGCGCCTCGGGACAGGCCAATTCACCCCTCCACTTT. V is TRBV9 and J is TRBJ1-6, with 8 bases fitting TRBD1. Losses at the gene ends were 3 bases for V and 7 bases for J; bases not matched to a gene: 6. The length of the CDR3 is 15 residues. Germline assignment: CDR1 SGDLS and CDR2 YYNGEE.